This T cell receptor (beta chain) was sequenced during a study of read filtering for tumor transcriptome and immune sequencing. The table lists this clonotype with many counts. From around 0.4 ug of RNA, a library with molecular barcoded alpha/delta and beta/gamma adaptors was made. TCRdb reprocessed the reads with MiXCR, giving one entry per CDR3 protein. The sample lists about 50,000 distinct CDR3 sequences, about a fifth occurring once. With 1 base removed from V and 2 bases from J, the gap between germline ends came to 12 bases. The CDR3 contains 15 residues. Germline CDR1 is SGHAT and CDR2 is FQNNGV.

Sequenced input: a population of CD138-negative cells sorted from bone marrow. This TCR was sampled from a donor older than 35 with multiple myeloma. J is TRBJ2-7 and V is TRBV11-2; D possibly corresponds to TRBD1 (5 bases). CDR3 region: CASSLVQGSPYEQYF. The CDR3 DNA follows: TGTGCCAGCAGCTTAGTTCAGGGATCCCCCTACGAGCAGTACTTC.